This TCR beta chain was sequenced for a study of CD8 T cells in ankylosing spondylitis. Findings of the study overall: Eight or nine highly homologous variants made up a TCR beta motif that seemed to typify ankylosing spondylitis blood.

Regarding this clonotype: Its antigen remains unidentified.

TCRdb used MiXCR to reprocess the 5' RACE reads, holding one entry per CDR3 protein. The data show some 90,000 distinct CDR3 sequences, with around 30% seen just once and roughly three fifths held by the top ten. The germline CDR1 and CDR2 sequences are SGHRS and YFSETQ. This CDR3 is 15 amino acids long. The ends were cut back, 5 bases at V and 1 base at J, with 13 bases in the middle. Material: blood, either unsorted or a sorted T cell fraction (not recorded which). The TCR comes from a male donor with ankylosing spondylitis or in good health (not recorded which). The gene calls are TRBV5-1 and TRBJ1-5; D is undetermined. In DNA, the CDR3 is TGCGCCAGCAGAGAAGGCGGGGTAAGCAATCAGCCCCAGCATTTT. Translating gives CASREGGVSNQPQHF.